The 22 T cell receptor beta chains reported below all come from one sample, sequenced in a study of control samples from healthy donors and cancer patients. Some clones are missing from TCRdb's copy, which holds only in-frame ones; the method was immunoSEQ multiplex PCR. The table has about 82,000 clones, roughly 94% seen once; the top ten hold approximately 4.8%. The source material was blood. These receptors were obtained from a young woman in good health.

The V and J genes are TRBV5-1 and TRBJ1-4; D ambiguous. Trimming cost V 2 bases and J 8 bases, with 19 bases left between them. Germline CDR1 and CDR2: SGHRS and YFSETQ. The CDR3 extends over 16 amino acids. This CDR3 reads CASSFGWGKIGEKLFF. The CDR3 bases are TGCGCCAGCAGCTTTGGGTGGGGTAAGATAGGCGAAAAACTGTTTTTT.

CDR3 loop: CASSVLSNYGYTF. In DNA form, the CDR3 reads TGTGCCAGCAGTGTGCTCTCTAACTATGGCTACACCTTC. This chain connects TRBV28 to TRBJ1-2; D is unresolved. This CDR3 has 13 residues. The V gene's germline CDR1 is MDHEN and CDR2 SYDVKM. Deletions cut 5 bases from V and 0 bases from J, with 7 bases between.

The chain combines TRBV5-3 with TRBJ1-3; TRBD1 is a possible D gene (5 bases). TRBV5-3 is assigned to the ORF class and has an uncertain function. V was cut by 7 bases and J by 0 bases, with 14 bases left in between. CDR3 length: 15 residues. CDR3 DNA: TGTGCCAGAGACAGTCTGGGGATCTCTGGAAACACCATATATTTT. As protein: CARDSLGISGNTIYF.

The chain employs TRBV28 and TRBJ2-5; possibly TRBD1 for D (6 bases). The germline gives CDR1 MDHEN, CDR2 SYDVKM. CDR3 length: 16 amino acids. V was pared by 5 bases and J by 4 bases, with 20 bases between. The CDR3 nucleotides read TGTGCCAGCAGTACTCCAGGAAGGGGGAGAACAGAGACCCAGTACTTC. Its translation is CASSTPGRGRTETQYF. The complete variable domain, with remaining parts taken from reference TRBV28 and TRBJ2-5, reads DVKVTQSSRYLVKRTGEKVFLECVQDMDHENMFWYRQDPGLGLRLIYFSYDVKMKEKGDIPEGYSVSREKKERFSLILESASTNQTSMYLCASSTPGRGRTETQYFGPGTRLLVL.

The chain uses TRBV5-1 and TRBJ2-1, with 9 bases matching TRBD2. V lost 0 bases and J lost 4; bases outside the gene matches: 2. CDR1 is SGHRS, CDR2 YFSETQ, per germline. CDR3 length: 15 amino acids. The CDR3 DNA follows: TGCGCCAGCAGCTTGGTTGCGGGGGGGTACAATGAGCAGTTCTTC. As protein: CASSLVAGGYNEQFF.

The V gene is TRBV2, the J gene TRBJ1-5; weak D call: TRBD1 (6 bases). This CDR3 is built from 17 residues. CDR1 SNHLY and CDR2 FYNNEI come from the germline V gene. V was trimmed by 6 bases and J by 2 bases, leaving 20 bases between them. CDR3 sequence: CASSVLSGVSGNQPQHF. The CDR3, as DNA: TGTGCCAGCAGCGTCTTATCAGGGGTTTCGGGCAATCAGCCCCAGCATTTT.

V gene TRBV7-9 combines with J gene TRBJ1-1; TRBD1 matches 10 bases. This CDR3 comprises 14 residues. The ends lost 4 bases at V and 6 bases at J; junction bases unmatched: 5. In germline, CDR1 is SEHNR, CDR2 FQNEAQ (reference sequence). CDR3 DNA sequence: TGTGCCAGCAGCTCCGGGACAGGGGAGGCTGAAGCTTTCTTT. Residues: CASSSGTGEAEAFF.

This clone showed up just once. The CDR3 loop reads CSVGNRQPQETQYF. CDR3 DNA: TGCAGCGTGGGAAACAGACAACCCCAAGAGACCCAGTACTTC. The V call is TRBV29-1, the J call TRBJ2-5; D gene ambiguous. This CDR3 is 14 amino acids long. The germline V gene has CDR1 SQVTM and CDR2 ANQGSEA. The germline V and J ends were trimmed by 6 bases and 1 base, with 15 bases remaining between them.

The chain joins TRBV10-2 to TRBJ2-2; 7 bases align to TRBD1. Germline values: CDR1 WSHSY, CDR2 SAAADI. CDR3 length: 16 amino acids. The junction had 9 bases not matched to a gene; V was cut back by 5 bases and J by 3 bases. In DNA form, the CDR3 reads TGCGCCAGCAGTCGCCACAGGGGTTCGGACACCGGGGAGCTGTTTTTT. It yields the protein CASSRHRGSDTGELFF.

The chain employs TRBV12-2 and TRBJ2-4; the table's D call of TRBD2 was not tested on the DNA. TRBV12-2 is classified as a pseudogene. The CDR3 is 15 amino acids. CDR3 amino acids: CASRLAHLCGGGADF. DNA of the CDR3: TGTGCAAGTCGCTTAGCGCATCTCTGTGGCGGGGGGGCGGACTTC.

The chain combines TRBV3-1 (or the pseudogene TRBV3-2) with TRBJ2-3, with no clear D. The germline CDR1 and CDR2 sequences are LGHDT and YNNKEL (reference sequence). Trimming took 1 base from V and 2 from J, leaving 10 bases between them. The CDR3 sequence is 15 residues long. The chain's CDR3 is CASSQANRHTDTQYF. The CDR3 DNA sequence: TGTGCCAGCAGCCAAGCAAACAGACACACAGATACGCAGTATTTT.

The chain uses TRBV18 and TRBJ2-7; D is perhaps TRBD1 (5 bases). This CDR3 contains 14 residues. Germline-derived CDR1 and CDR2 are KGHSH and LQKENI. With 0 bases removed from V and 0 bases from J, the gap between germline ends came to 6 bases. The CDR3 sequence: CASSPPTDSYEQYF. In DNA, the CDR3 is TGTGCCAGCTCACCACCGACAGACTCCTACGAGCAGTACTTC.

The chain is built from TRBV16 and TRBJ2-2, with D unclear. There are 13 residues in the CDR3. V dropped 0 bases and J dropped 8 bases, with 7 bases sitting between them. Looked up from germline, CDR1 is KGHSY and CDR2 is FQNENV. CDR3 sequence: CASSQSGSGELFF. CDR3 nucleotide sequence: TGTGCCAGCAGCCAATCCGGGTCGGGGGAGCTGTTTTTT.

The chain carries TRBV19 and TRBJ2-7; D call uncertain. This CDR3 spans 14 amino acids. Trimming shortened V by 4 bases and J by 2 bases, and 12 bases separated the two germline ends. Germline values: CDR1 LNHDA, CDR2 SQIVND (reference sequence). CDR3 coding DNA: TGTGCCAGTAGTACCCCAGGTCAGACCTACGAGCAGTACTTC. Amino acid sequence: CASSTPGQTYEQYF.

This chain's CDR3 is CASSVRGPGNTIYF. DNA of the CDR3: TGTGCCAGCAGTGTCAGGGGGCCTGGAAACACCATATATTTT. V and J are TRBV28 and TRBJ1-3; TRBD1 agrees at 8 bases. This CDR3 region has 14 residues. Germline lookup yields CDR1 MDHEN and CDR2 SYDVKM. Losses at the gene ends were 5 bases for V and 2 bases for J; bases not matched to a gene: 2.

CDR3 DNA sequence: TGCAGCGTTGGGATAGCGGGAGGGCCGTACAATGAGCAGTTCTTC. This sequence encodes CSVGIAGGPYNEQFF. V usage is TRBV29-1 and J usage is TRBJ2-1; 11 bases map to TRBD2. J was trimmed by 4 bases and V by 4 bases; bases with no gene match: 6. From germline, CDR1 is SQVTM and CDR2 ANQGSEA. The CDR3 is 15 amino acids.

The chain uses TRBV6-9 and TRBJ1-1, with D unresolved. Germline CDR1 is MNHGY and CDR2 is SVAAGI. Trimming pared 8 bases from V and 6 bases from J, leaving 10 bases between. CDR3 length equals 11 residues. The CDR3 protein is CASGLGPEAFF. The CDR3 region has the DNA TGTGCCAGCGGACTTGGTCCTGAAGCTTTCTTT.

The chain has TRBV4-2 and TRBJ1-1; no reliable D call. The CDR3 has 17 amino acids. Trimming shortened V by 4 bases and J by 0 bases, and 18 bases separated the two germline ends. CDR1 and CDR2 (germline): LGHNA, YNFKEQ. The CDR3 bases are TGTGCCAGCAGCCTATCCCTAACGGATCCGATGAACACTGAAGCTTTCTTT. Protein sequence: CASSLSLTDPMNTEAFF.

V and J are TRBV6-6 and TRBJ2-1; TRBD2 is a possible D gene (5 bases). The germline V gene encodes CDR1 MNHNY and CDR2 SVGAGI (reference sequence). The CDR3 is made up of 11 amino acids. Trimming removed 2 bases from V and 9 bases from J, with 5 bases in between. The chain's CDR3 is CASSYSGEQFF. For the CDR3, the DNA is TGTGCCAGCAGTTACAGCGGTGAGCAGTTCTTC.

For the CDR3, the DNA is TGTGCCAGTAGTACTCGCCAGGGGGCCGGGGACACTGAAGCTTTCTTT. Translated, it gives CASSTRQGAGDTEAFF. This chain joins TRBV19 and TRBJ1-1; 8 bases agree with TRBD1. Germline CDR1 reads LNHDA; CDR2 reads SQIVND (reference sequence). V gave up 4 bases and J gave up 3 bases; unmatched junction bases: 10. There are 16 residues in the CDR3.

This sequence joins TRBV10-2 and TRBJ1-2; D unresolved. V was trimmed by 10 bases and J by 8 bases, leaving 14 bases between them. Germline V gives CDR1 WSHSY, CDR2 SAAADI. The CDR3 sequence is 11 residues long. The CDR3, as DNA: TGCGCCATCACCGAAGGGTACGGCTACACCTTC. This codes for CAITEGYGYTF.

The chain joins TRBV10-1 to TRBJ2-5, with 9 bases aligning to TRBD1. This CDR3 region has 14 residues. Per the germline V gene, CDR1 is WNHNN and CDR2 is SYGVQD (reference sequence). V was clipped by 4 bases and J by 9 bases; unmatched bases: 9. DNA for the CDR3: TGCGCCAGCAGTGCCCCCGGGACAGGGTTGGCCCAGTACTTC. This translates into CASSAPGTGLAQYF.